One and the same sample provided the 21 T cell receptor beta chains below, sequenced in a study of T cell responses to AZD1222 COVID-19 vaccine. This table comes from immunoSEQ multiplex PCR, and its TCRdb copy is limited to in-frame clones, with some not included. The table includes more than 75,000 clones, about 90% detected once. Sequencing used peripheral blood, obtained on day 0 of AZD1222 vaccination. The receptors originated from an adult in good health.

This clone was recorded once. The gene calls are TRBV19 and TRBJ1-5, with 7 bases that match TRBD1. CDR3 size: 16 residues. The ends lost 6 bases at V and 4 bases at J; junction bases unmatched: 12. Germline CDR1 LNHDA, CDR2 SQIVND (reference sequence). The CDR3 protein is CASRRPGPRGNQPQHF. CDR3 DNA: TGTGCCAGTAGACGTCCGGGACCCAGGGGGAATCAGCCCCAGCATTTT.

J is TRBJ2-3 and V is TRBV28; 7 nucleotides agree with TRBD1. The ends lost 4 bases at V and 2 bases at J; junction bases unmatched: 6. The germline gives CDR1 MDHEN, CDR2 SYDVKM. CDR3 length equals 15 residues. The chain's CDR3 is CASSSLGQATDTQYF. DNA for the CDR3: TGTGCCAGCAGTTCCCTCGGACAGGCCACAGATACGCAGTATTTT.

The V call is TRBV6-5, the J call TRBJ1-6; 7 bases are a match to TRBD1. CDR3 length: 15 residues. Germline CDR1 and CDR2: MNHEY and SVGAGI. The V segment lost 2 bases and the J segment 9 bases; nucleotides outside the gene matches: 7. The CDR3 reads CASSYETGSASPLHF. CDR3 sequence (DNA): TGTGCCAGCAGTTACGAGACAGGGTCGGCTTCACCCCTCCACTTT.

The chain joins TRBV5-1 to TRBJ1-5, with D uncertain. Germline CDR1 reads SGHRS; CDR2 reads YFSETQ. The CDR3 extends over 13 amino acids. Deletions cut 3 bases from V and 8 bases from J, with 12 bases between. The CDR3 DNA is TGCGCCAGCAGCTCCCAGCCAGGAGAGCCCCAGCATTTT. Translating it yields CASSSQPGEPQHF.

The sample holds a few counts of this clone. This sequence joins TRBV7-3 and TRBJ1-5; D uncertain. V shed 5 bases and J shed 5 bases, with 10 bases lying between them. The CDR3 spans 13 residues. Germline V CDR1 and CDR2: SGHTA, FQGTGA. CDR3: CASSPAGDQPQHF. The CDR3 DNA reads as TGTGCCAGCAGCCCCGCCGGGGATCAGCCCCAGCATTTT.

V usage is TRBV5-5 and J usage is TRBJ1-3; the D gene is possibly TRBD1 (5 bases). Trimming pared 1 base from V and 8 bases from J, leaving 16 bases between. The CDR3 contains 15 residues. Germline CDR1 reads SGHKS; CDR2 reads YYEKEE (reference sequence). Here the CDR3 DNA reads TGTGCCAGCAGCTTGTTCGTCAGGGACGGTGACACCATATATTTT. Amino acid sequence: CASSLFVRDGDTIYF.

The genes are TRBV28 and TRBJ1-1, with D perhaps matching TRBD1 (6 bases). The germline V gene has CDR1 MDHEN and CDR2 SYDVKM. V lost 3 bases and J lost 10, with 27 bases in between. The CDR3 contains 17 residues. The CDR3 spells CASSLAKPQGNHVGAFF. The CDR3 bases are TGTGCCAGCAGTTTGGCCAAACCCCAGGGGAATCACGTGGGAGCTTTCTTT. The complete variable domain, with remaining parts taken from reference TRBV28 and TRBJ1-1, reads DVKVTQSSRYLVKRTGEKVFLECVQDMDHENMFWYRQDPGLGLRLIYFSYDVKMKEKGDIPEGYSVSREKKERFSLILESASTNQTSMYLCASSLAKPQGNHVGAFFGQGTRLTVV.

J is TRBJ1-1 and V is TRBV10-2; no definite D call. V gave up 6 bases and J gave up 5 bases, with 16 bases separating them. The length of the CDR3 is 14 residues. Germline V lookup: CDR1 WSHSY, CDR2 SAAADI. The CDR3 DNA is TGCGCCAGCAGGGACGGCGCCCACTGGACTGAAGCTTTCTTT. Translation: CASRDGAHWTEAFF.

Details on this clone: A read error may account for a junction end that differs from germline. V is TRBV7-7 and J is TRBJ2-3, with 11 bases identical to TRBD2. The CDR3 is 15 amino acids. CDR1 and CDR2 (germline): SSHAT, FNYEAQ (reference sequence). Written as DNA, the CDR3 is TGTGCTAGCAGCCAAGGACTAGCGGGTCCAGATACGCAGTATTTT. Translating gives CASSQGLAGPDTQYF.

The J gene is TRBJ2-7, the V gene TRBV7-3, with 8 bases fitting TRBD1. V was clipped by 4 bases and J by 0 bases; unmatched bases: 2. Germline-derived CDR1 and CDR2 are SGHTA and FQGTGA. The CDR3 has 14 residues. CDR3 protein: CASSSTGGSYEQYF. The DNA of the CDR3 is TGTGCCAGCAGCTCCACAGGGGGCTCCTACGAGCAGTACTTC.

This clone was seen only a few times. V is TRBV4-3 and J is TRBJ2-5, with a possible D match to TRBD1 (6 bases). V lost 4 bases, J lost 1 base, and 7 bases lay in between. Germline assignment: CDR1 LGHNA and CDR2 YSLEER. The CDR3 loop spans 13 amino acids. DNA of the CDR3: TGCGCCAGCAGCCCGGACAGCCAAGAGACCCAGTACTTC. It specifies CASSPDSQETQYF.

CDR3 amino acids: CASSLSGLVSTDTQYF. The CDR3 DNA reads as TGTGCCAGCAGTTTATCCGGGCTAGTCTCCACAGATACGCAGTATTTT. The chain employs TRBV27 and TRBJ2-3; D gene uncertain. The CDR3 runs to 16 residues. V lost 0 bases to trimming and J lost 2 bases, with 12 bases between them. Germline CDR1 reads MNHEY; CDR2 reads SMNVEV (reference sequence).

The chain carries TRBV10-3 and TRBJ2-5, with D possibly being TRBD2 (5 bases). V lost 3 bases and J lost 6, with 17 bases in between. In germline, CDR1 is ENHRY, CDR2 SYGVKD. The CDR3 contains 15 residues. CDR3 DNA sequence: TGTGCCATCAGTGACCCAGCACTAGTTATGCAGACCCAGTACTTC. Its protein is CAISDPALVMQTQYF.

This clone is a singleton in its sample. The chain carries TRBV27 and TRBJ1-5, with 7 bases lining up with TRBD1. The CDR3 runs 15 residues. After removal of 5 bases from V and 0 bases from J, the junction contained 4 bases not matched to a gene. CDR1 is MNHEY and CDR2 is SMNVEV in the germline V gene (reference sequence). CDR3 region: CASSPGGYSNQPQHF. CDR3 in DNA: TGTGCCAGCAGTCCAGGGGGGTATAGCAATCAGCCCCAGCATTTT.

This chain joins TRBV7-8 and TRBJ2-5; the match to TRBD2 covers 8 bases. CDR1 SGHVS and CDR2 FQNEAQ come from the germline V gene. V dropped 5 bases and J dropped 5; count of bases not matched to a gene: 7. The CDR3 extends over 14 amino acids. DNA for the CDR3: TGTGCCAGCAGCACAAGCGGGAGCGGCGAGACCCAGTACTTC. Translating it yields CASSTSGSGETQYF. The full variable domain, in which reference TRBV7-8 and TRBJ2-5 provide the parts outside the CDR3, is GAGVSQSPRYKVAKRGQDVALRCDPISGHVSLFWYQQALGQGPEFLTYFQNEAQLDKSGLPSDRFFAERPEGSVSTLKIQRTQQEDSAVYLCASSTSGSGETQYFGPGTRLLVL.

The J gene is TRBJ1-2, the V gene TRBV28, with D tentatively TRBD1 (6 bases). The CDR3 is made up of 18 amino acids. The germline V gene has CDR1 MDHEN and CDR2 SYDVKM. The V end lost 6 bases, the J end lost 2 bases, and 25 bases lay between the germline ends. The CDR3: CASSKPSLSGHRNYGYTF. The CDR3 region has the DNA TGTGCCAGCAGCAAACCCTCTCTGTCGGGACATAGGAACTATGGCTACACCTTC.

A note on this clone: This sample also contains other DNA sequences that code for the same CDR3. J is TRBJ2-3 and V is TRBV3-1 (or the pseudogene TRBV3-2); D gene ambiguous. Germline assignment: CDR1 LGHDT and CDR2 YNNKEL (reference sequence). CDR3 length equals 12 residues. The V end lost 4 bases, the J end lost 5 bases, and 7 bases lay between the germline ends. This chain's CDR3 is CASSLQQDTQYF. CDR3 coding DNA: TGTGCCAGCAGCCTACAACAAGATACGCAGTATTTT.

This sequence joins TRBV7-9 and TRBJ2-3; 7 nucleotides agree with TRBD2. J was trimmed by 5 bases and V by 1 base; bases with no gene match: 15. The V gene's germline CDR1 is SEHNR and CDR2 FQNEAQ (reference sequence). The CDR3 contains 18 residues. CDR3: CASSLDILAARGRDTQYF. The CDR3 coding sequence is TGTGCCAGCAGCTTAGATATCCTAGCGGCAAGAGGTAGAGATACGCAGTATTTT.

The chain combines TRBV9 with TRBJ2-5; 8 positions agree with TRBD2. CDR1 and CDR2 (germline): SGDLS, YYNGEE. The CDR3 sequence is 14 residues long. V dropped 3 bases and J dropped 4; count of bases not matched to a gene: 5. This CDR3 is CASSDRSGTETQYF. CDR3 nucleotides: TGTGCCAGCAGCGATCGTAGCGGGACAGAGACCCAGTACTTC.

The chain carries TRBV18 and TRBJ1-5; the match to TRBD1 covers 11 bases. The CDR3 covers 14 residues. The V segment lost 3 bases and the J segment 6 bases; nucleotides outside the gene matches: 1. Per the germline V gene, CDR1 is KGHSH and CDR2 is LQKENI. CDR3 DNA sequence: TGTGCCAGCTCACCGGACAGGGGGCTTCAGCCCCAGCATTTT. This gives the protein CASSPDRGLQPQHF.

V usage is TRBV6-5 and J usage is TRBJ2-5; D uncertain. This CDR3 contains 14 residues. Trimming stripped 6 bases from V and 4 bases from J, with 15 bases between. Germline V gene lookup returns CDR1 MNHEY and CDR2 SVGAGI. CDR3 DNA sequence: TGTGCCAGCAGGGGCAGGCCACGGACAGAGACCCAGTACTTC. It codes for CASRGRPRTETQYF.